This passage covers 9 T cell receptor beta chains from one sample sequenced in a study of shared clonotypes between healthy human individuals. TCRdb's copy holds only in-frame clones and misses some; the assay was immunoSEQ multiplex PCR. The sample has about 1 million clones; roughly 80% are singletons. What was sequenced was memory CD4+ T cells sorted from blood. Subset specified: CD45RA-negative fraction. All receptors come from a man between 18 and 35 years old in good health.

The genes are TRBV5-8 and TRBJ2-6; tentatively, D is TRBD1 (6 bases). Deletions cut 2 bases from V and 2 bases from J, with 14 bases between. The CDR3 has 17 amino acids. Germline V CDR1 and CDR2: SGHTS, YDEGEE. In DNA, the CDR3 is TGTGCCAGCAGCTTCCGGGACAACTCGGCTGGGGCCAACGTCCTGACTTTC. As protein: CASSFRDNSAGANVLTF.

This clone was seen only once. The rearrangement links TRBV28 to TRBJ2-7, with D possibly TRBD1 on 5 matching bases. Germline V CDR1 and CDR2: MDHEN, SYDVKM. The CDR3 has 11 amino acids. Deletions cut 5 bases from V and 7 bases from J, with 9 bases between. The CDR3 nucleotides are TGTGCCAGCAGTACCAACAGGGAGCAGTACTTC. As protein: CASSTNREQYF.

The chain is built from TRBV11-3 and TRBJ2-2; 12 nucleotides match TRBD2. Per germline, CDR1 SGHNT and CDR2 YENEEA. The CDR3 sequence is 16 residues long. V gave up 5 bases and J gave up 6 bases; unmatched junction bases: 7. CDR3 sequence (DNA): TGTGCCAGCAGCCCCGCGGGACTAGCGGGCCCCGGGGAGCTGTTTTTT. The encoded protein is CASSPAGLAGPGELFF. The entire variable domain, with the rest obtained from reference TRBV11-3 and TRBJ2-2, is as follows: EAGVVQSPRYKIIEKKQPVAFWCNPISGHNTLYWYLQNLGQGPELLIRYENEEAVDDSQLPKDRFSAERLKGVDSTLKIQPAELGDSAVYLCASSPAGLAGPGELFFGEGSRLTVL.

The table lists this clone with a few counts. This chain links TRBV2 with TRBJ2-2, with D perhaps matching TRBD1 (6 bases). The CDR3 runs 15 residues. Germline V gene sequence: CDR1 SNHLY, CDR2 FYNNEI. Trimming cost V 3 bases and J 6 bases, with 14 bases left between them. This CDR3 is CASSENGGAAGELFF. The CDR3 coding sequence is TGTGCCAGCAGTGAGAATGGGGGCGCGGCCGGGGAGCTGTTTTTT. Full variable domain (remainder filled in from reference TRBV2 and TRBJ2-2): EPEVTQTPSHQVTQMGQEVILRCVPISNHLYFYWYRQILGQKVEFLVSFYNNEISEKSEIFDDQFSVERPDGSNFTLKIRSTKLEDSAMYFCASSENGGAAGELFFGEGSRLTVL.

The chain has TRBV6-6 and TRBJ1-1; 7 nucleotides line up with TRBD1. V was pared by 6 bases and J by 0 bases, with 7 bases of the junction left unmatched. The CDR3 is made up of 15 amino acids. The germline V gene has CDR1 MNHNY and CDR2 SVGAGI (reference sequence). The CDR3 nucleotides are TGTGCCAGCAGACCTCCGGGACAGATGAACACTGAAGCTTTCTTT. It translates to CASRPPGQMNTEAFF.

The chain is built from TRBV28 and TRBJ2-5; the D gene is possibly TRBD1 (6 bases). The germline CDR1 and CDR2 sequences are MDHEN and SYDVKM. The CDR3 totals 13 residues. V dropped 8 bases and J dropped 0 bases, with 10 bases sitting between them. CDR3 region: CASLDRNQETQYF. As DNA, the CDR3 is TGTGCCAGCCTCGACAGGAACCAAGAGACCCAGTACTTC.

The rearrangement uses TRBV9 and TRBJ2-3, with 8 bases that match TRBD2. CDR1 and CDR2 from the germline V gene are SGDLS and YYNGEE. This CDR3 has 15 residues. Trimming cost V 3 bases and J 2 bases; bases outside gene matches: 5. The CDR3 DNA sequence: TGTGCCAGCAGCGATAGCGGGACTTACACAGATACGCAGTATTTT. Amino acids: CASSDSGTYTDTQYF.

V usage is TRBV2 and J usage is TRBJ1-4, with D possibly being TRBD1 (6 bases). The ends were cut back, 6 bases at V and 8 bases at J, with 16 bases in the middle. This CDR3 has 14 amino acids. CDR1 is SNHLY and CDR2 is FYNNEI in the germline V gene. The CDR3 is CASRETGVREKLFF. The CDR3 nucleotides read TGTGCCAGCAGGGAGACAGGCGTCCGGGAAAAACTGTTTTTT.

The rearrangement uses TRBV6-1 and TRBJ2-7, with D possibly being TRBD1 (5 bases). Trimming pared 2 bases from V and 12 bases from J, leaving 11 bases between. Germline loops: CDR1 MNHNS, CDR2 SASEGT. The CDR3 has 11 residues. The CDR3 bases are TGTGCCAGCAGTGAACAGGGCCGGTGGTACTTC. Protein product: CASSEQGRWYF.